This T cell receptor (beta chain) derives from a study of identical twins. Ten or more counts support this clonotype. The germline V gene has CDR1 SGHKS and CDR2 YYEKEE (reference sequence). The trim removed 4 bases at V and 0 bases at J, leaving 7 bases unmatched. The CDR3 is 16 amino acids. TCRdb reprocessed the 5' RACE reads with MiXCR, giving one entry per CDR3 protein. This table has nearly 900,000 distinct CDR3 sequences, approximately 13% appearing once. The sample also formed part of further work on yellow fever vaccine responses in identical twins.

The sequencing input was PBMCs. This chain joins TRBV5-5 and TRBJ1-3, with 7 bases that match TRBD1. This receptor was taken from a woman under 30 in good health. The CDR3 nucleotides are TGTGCCAGCAGCGTTAGACAGGGCGTCTCTGGAAACACCATATATTTT. Translated, it gives CASSVRQGVSGNTIYF.